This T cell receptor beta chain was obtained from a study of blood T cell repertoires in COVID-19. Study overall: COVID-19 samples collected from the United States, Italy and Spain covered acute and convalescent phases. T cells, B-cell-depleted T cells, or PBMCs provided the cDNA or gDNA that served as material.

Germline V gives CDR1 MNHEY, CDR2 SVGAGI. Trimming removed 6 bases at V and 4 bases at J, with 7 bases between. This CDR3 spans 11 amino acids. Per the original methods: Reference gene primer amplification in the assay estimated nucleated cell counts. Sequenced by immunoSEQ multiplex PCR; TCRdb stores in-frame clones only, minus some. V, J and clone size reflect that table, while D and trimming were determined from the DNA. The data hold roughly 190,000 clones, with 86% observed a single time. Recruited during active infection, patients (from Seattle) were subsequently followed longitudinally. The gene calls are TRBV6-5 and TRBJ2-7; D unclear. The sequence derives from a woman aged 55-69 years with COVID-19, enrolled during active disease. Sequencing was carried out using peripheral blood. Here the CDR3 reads CASREQYEQYF. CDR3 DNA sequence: TGTGCCAGCAGGGAGCAGTACGAGCAGTACTTC.